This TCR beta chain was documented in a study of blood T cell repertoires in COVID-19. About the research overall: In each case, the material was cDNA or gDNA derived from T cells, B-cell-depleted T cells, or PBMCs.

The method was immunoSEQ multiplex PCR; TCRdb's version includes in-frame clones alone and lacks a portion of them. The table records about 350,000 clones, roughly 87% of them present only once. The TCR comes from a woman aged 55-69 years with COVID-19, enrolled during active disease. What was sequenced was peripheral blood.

For the CDR3, the DNA is TGTGCCAGTAGTCCCCGGACAGGGAACACCATATATTTT. This translates into CASSPRTGNTIYF. V and J are TRBV19 and TRBJ1-3, with 8 bases fitting TRBD1. CDR3 length: 13 residues. V lost 5 bases, J lost 7 bases, and 4 bases stayed unmatched. Germline-derived CDR1 and CDR2 are LNHDA and SQIVND (reference sequence).